This T cell receptor (beta chain) appears in the sequencing data of a study of human T cells and chemical hapten exposure. CDR3 length: 16 amino acids. The V and J ends lost 4 bases and 5 bases, in that order; junction bases with no gene match: 13. This clonotype was detected ten times or more. TCRdb reprocessed the RACE reads via MiXCR and lists one record per CDR3 protein. The repertoire holds around 75,000 distinct CDR3 sequences, with over 9% as singletons. Stated time point: patch test 2, 6 weeks after DPC sensitization. Specified treatment: therapeutic diphenylcyclopropenone sensitization with weekly scalp DPC. Blood collection took place prior to placing each patch test.

The receptor's source is a woman in her 50s with alopecia areata. Some clones in this sample may be carry-over from other donors' samples. The rearrangement joins TRBV12-3 or TRBV12-4 to TRBJ2-5; 7 nucleotides align to TRBD1. Sample: whole blood, taken in connection with sensitization to the hapten diphenylcyclopropenone (DPC). This CDR3 reads CASSSLTGLVVETQYF. The CDR3 DNA reads as TGTGCCAGCAGTTCCCTGACAGGGTTGGTGGTCGAGACCCAGTACTTC.